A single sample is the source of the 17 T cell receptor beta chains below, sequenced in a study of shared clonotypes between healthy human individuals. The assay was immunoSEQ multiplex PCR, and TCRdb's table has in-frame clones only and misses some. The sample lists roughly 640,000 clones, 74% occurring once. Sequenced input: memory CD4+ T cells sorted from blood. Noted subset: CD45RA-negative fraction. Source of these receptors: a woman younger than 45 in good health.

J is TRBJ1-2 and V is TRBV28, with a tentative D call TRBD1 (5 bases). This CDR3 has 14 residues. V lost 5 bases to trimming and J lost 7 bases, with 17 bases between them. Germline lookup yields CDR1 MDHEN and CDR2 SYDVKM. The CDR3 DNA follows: TGTGCCAGCAGTCCCTGGGGCCGCCGGGGTGGCTACACCTTC. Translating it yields CASSPWGRRGGYTF.

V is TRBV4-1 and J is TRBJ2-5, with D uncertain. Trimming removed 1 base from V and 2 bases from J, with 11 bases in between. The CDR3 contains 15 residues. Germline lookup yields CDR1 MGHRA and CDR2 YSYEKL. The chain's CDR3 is CASSQGSSWQETQYF. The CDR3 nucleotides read TGCGCCAGCAGCCAAGGTTCCTCATGGCAAGAGACCCAGTACTTC.

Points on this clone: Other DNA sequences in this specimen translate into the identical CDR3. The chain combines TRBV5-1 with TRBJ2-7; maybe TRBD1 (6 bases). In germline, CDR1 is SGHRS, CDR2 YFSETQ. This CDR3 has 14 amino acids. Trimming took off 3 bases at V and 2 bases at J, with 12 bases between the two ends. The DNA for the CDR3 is TGCGCCAGCAGCTCTGGGGGCACTACCTACGAGCAGTACTTC. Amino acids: CASSSGGTTYEQYF. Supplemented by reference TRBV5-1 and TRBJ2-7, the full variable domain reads KAGVTQTPRYLIKTRGQQVTLSCSPISGHRSVSWYQQTPGQGLQFLFEYFSETQRNKGNFPGRFSGRQFSNSRSEMNVSTLELGDSALYLCASSSGGTTYEQYFGPGTRLTVT.

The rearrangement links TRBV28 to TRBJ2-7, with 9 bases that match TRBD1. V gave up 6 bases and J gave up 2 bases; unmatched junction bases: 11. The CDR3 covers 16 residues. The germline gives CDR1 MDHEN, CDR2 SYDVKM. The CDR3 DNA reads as TGTGCCAGCAGCCCTGGGGGGGGACAGGGCCCCTACGAGCAGTACTTC. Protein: CASSPGGGQGPYEQYF. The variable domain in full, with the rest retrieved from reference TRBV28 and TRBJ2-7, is DVKVTQSSRYLVKRTGEKVFLECVQDMDHENMFWYRQDPGLGLRLIYFSYDVKMKEKGDIPEGYSVSREKKERFSLILESASTNQTSMYLCASSPGGGQGPYEQYFGPGTRLTVT.

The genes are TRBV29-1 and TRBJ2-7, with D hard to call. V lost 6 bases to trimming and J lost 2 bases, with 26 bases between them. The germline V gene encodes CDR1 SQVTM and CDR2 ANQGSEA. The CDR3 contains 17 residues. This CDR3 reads CSVLLRSRAEVAYEQYF. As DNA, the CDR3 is TGCAGCGTGCTTCTTCGATCGCGAGCCGAGGTAGCCTACGAGCAGTACTTC.

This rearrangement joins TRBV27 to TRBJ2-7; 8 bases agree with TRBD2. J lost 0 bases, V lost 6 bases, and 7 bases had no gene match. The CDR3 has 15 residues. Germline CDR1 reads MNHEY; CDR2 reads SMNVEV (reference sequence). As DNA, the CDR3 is TGTGCCAGCAGCTCCACTAGCGGAGTCTCCTACGAGCAGTACTTC. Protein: CASSSTSGVSYEQYF.

CDR3 coding DNA: TGTGCCAGCACCTCCGGGACTAGAAACTACAATGAGCAGTTCTTC. This gives the protein CASTSGTRNYNEQFF. The chain employs TRBV11-3 and TRBJ2-1, with 8 bases fitting TRBD2. The CDR3 sequence is 15 residues long. Germline V CDR1 and CDR2: SGHNT, YENEEA. Trimming cost V 7 bases and J 3 bases; bases outside gene matches: 8.

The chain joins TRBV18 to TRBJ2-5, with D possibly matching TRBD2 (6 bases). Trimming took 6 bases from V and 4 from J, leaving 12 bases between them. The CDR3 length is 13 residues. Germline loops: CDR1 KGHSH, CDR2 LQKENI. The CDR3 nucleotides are TGTGCCAGCTCCGAAGGAGGGCCAGAGACCCAGTACTTC. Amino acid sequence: CASSEGGPETQYF.

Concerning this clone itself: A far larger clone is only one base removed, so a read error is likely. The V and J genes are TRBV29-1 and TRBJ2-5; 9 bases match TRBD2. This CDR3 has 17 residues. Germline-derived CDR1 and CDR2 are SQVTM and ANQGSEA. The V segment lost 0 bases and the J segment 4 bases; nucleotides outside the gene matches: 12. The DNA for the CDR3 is TGCAGCGTTGAAGATCAGCAGACTAGCGGTATCCTAGAGACCCAGTACTTC. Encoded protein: CSVEDQQTSGILETQYF.

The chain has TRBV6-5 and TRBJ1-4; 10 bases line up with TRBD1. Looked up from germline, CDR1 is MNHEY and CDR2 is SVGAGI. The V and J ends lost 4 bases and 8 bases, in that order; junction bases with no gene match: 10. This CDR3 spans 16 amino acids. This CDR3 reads CASSSPRTGGLEKLFF. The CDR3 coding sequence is TGTGCCAGCAGTTCTCCACGGACAGGGGGATTGGAAAAACTGTTTTTT.

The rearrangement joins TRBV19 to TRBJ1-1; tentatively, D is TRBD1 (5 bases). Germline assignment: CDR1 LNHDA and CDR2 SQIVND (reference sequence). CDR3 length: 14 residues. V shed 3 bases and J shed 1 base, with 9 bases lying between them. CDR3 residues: CASSIAGSNTEAFF. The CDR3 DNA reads TGTGCCAGTAGTATCGCAGGGTCGAACACTGAAGCTTTCTTT.

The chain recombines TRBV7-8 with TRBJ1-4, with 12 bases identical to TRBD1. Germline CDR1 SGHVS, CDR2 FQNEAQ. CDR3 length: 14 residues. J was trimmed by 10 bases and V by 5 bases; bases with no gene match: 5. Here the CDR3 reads CASSGRDRGRKLFF. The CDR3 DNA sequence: TGTGCCAGCAGCGGACGGGACAGGGGGCGAAAACTGTTTTTT.

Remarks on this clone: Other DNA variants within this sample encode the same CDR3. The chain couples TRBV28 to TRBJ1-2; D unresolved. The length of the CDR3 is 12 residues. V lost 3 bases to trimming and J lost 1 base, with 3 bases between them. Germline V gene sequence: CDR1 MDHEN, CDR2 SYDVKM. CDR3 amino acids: CASSFGNYGYTF. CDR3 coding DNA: TGTGCCAGCAGTTTTGGTAACTATGGCTACACCTTC.

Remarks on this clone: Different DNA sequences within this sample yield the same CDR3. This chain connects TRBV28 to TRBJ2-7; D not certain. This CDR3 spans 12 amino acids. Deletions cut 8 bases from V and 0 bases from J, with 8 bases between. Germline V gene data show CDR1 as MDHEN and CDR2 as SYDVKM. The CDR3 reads CASRPSSYEQYF. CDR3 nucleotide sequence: TGTGCCAGCCGGCCGAGCTCCTACGAGCAGTACTTC.

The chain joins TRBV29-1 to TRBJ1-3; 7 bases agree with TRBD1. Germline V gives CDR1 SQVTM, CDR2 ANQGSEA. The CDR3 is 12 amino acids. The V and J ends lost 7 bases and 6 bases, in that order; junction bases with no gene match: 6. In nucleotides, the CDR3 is TGCAGCGCCGGGGACAGTACAAACACCATATATTTT. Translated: CSAGDSTNTIYF.

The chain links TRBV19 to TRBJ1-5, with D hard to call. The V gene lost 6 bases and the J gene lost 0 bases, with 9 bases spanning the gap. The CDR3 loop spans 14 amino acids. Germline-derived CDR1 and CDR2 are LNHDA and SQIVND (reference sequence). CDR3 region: CASRPDLSNQPQHF. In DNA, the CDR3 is TGTGCCAGTAGACCAGATCTTAGCAATCAGCCCCAGCATTTT.

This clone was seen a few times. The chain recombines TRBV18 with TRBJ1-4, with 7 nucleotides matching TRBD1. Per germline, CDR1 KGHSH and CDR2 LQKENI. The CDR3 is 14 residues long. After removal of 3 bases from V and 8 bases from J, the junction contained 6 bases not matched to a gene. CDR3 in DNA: TGTGCCAGCTCACCGCCCGGGACAGCAGAAAAACTGTTTTTT. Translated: CASSPPGTAEKLFF.